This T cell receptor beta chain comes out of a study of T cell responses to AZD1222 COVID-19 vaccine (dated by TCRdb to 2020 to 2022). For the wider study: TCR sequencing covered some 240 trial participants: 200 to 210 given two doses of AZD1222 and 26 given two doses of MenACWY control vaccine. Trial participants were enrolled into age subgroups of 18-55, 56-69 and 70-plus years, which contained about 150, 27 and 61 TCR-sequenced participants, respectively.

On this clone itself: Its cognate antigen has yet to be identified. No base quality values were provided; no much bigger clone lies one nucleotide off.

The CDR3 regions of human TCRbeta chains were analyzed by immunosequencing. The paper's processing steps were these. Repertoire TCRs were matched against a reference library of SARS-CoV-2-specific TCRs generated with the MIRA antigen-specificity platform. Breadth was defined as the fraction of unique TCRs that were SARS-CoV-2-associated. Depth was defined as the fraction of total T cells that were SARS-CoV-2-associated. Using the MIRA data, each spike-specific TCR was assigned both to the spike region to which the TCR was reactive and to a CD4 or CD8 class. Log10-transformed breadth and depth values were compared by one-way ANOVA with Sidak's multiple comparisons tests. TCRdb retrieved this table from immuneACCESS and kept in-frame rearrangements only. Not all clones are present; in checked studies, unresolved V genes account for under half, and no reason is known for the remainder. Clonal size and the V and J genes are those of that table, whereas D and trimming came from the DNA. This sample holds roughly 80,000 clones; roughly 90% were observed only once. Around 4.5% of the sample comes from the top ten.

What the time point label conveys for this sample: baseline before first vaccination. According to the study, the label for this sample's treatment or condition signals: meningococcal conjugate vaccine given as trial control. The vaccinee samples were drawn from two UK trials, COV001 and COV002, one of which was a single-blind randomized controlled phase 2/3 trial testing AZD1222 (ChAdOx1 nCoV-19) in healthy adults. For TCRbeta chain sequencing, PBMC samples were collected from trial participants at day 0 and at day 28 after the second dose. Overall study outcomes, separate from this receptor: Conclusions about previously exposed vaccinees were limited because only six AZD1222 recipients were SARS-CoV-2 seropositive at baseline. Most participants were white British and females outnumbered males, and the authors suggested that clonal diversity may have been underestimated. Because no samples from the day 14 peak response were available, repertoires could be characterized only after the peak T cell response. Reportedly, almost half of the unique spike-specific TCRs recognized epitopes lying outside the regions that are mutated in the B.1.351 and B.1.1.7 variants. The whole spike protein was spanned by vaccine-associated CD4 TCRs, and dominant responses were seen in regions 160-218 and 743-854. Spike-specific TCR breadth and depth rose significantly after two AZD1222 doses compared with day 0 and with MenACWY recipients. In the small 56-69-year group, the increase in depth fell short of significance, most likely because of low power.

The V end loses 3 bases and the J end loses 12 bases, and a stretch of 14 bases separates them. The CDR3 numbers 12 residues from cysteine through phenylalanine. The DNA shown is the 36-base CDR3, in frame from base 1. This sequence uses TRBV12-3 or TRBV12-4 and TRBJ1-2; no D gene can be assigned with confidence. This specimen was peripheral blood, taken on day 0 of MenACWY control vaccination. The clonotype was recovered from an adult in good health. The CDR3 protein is CASSFSVYNHTF. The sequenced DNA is TGTGCCAGCAGTTTCTCAGTTTACAACCACACCTTC.